This T cell receptor beta chain comes out of a study of cytomegalovirus exposure and HLA in healthy donors. Study findings and constraints: It was 150 to 200 TCR beta chains that were listed as cytomegalovirus-associated. Sequencing likely generated an artifact that appeared as a cluster of highly shared sequence variants. The sole available immune exposure information was CMV serostatus. Later analysis showed TCR association rates varying by HLA locus, highest for DRB1 and lowest for HLA-C.

PCR primers comprised 60 Vbeta and 13 Jbeta primers. The assay was immunoSEQ multiplex PCR, and TCRdb's table has in-frame clones only and misses some. The sample includes fewer than 130,000 clones, around two thirds of them seen just once. The germline CDR1 and CDR2 sequences are MGHRA and YSYEKL. Trimming pared 10 bases from V and 4 bases from J, leaving 19 bases between. The CDR3 contains 14 residues. Comments on this clone: Its antigen is unknown.

Sequenced material: PBMCs. The genes are TRBV4-1 and TRBJ1-1; D possibly corresponds to TRBD1 (5 bases). The TCR sequence derives from a man aged 25-45 years in good health and CMV-seropositive. The CDR3 DNA reads TGCGCCACCCAGGGCCCGTTAAAGGGCACTGAAGCTTTCTTT. This encodes CATQGPLKGTEAFF.